This is a list of T cell receptor beta chains from one sample in a study of cytomegalovirus exposure and HLA in healthy donors. Profiling relied on immunoSEQ multiplex PCR, and the TCRdb table lists in-frame clones only, not all of them. Listed are 150,000 or so clones; roughly 1.6% falls within the top ten. The sample taken for sequencing was PBMCs. These receptors were collected from a woman aged 45-59 years in good health and CMV-seronegative. Each CDR3 is given with its conserved first and last residue. A D gene is named only where the DNA matches it firmly.

TRBD2	TRBJ2-4	TRBV19	CASSIGGGSQNIQYF	TGTGCCAGTAGTATAGGGGGGGGTTCGCAAAACATTCAGTACTTC
TRBD1	TRBJ1-2	TRBV5-1	CASSGGPGQNYGYTF	TGCGCCAGCAGCGGCGGACCGGGACAGAACTATGGCTACACCTTC
TRBD1	TRBJ1-2	TRBV27	CASRLGGAHYGYTF	TGTGCCAGCAGACTAGGGGGCGCCCACTATGGCTACACCTTC
-	TRBJ2-7	TRBV5-1	CASSGNGEQYF	TGCGCCAGCAGCGGTAACGGCGAGCAGTACTTC
-	TRBJ2-7	TRBV19	CASSAGGLQYF	TGTGCCAGTAGTGCCGGGGGTTTGCAGTACTTC
-	TRBJ1-1	TRBV18	CASSATLNTEAFF	TGTGCCAGCTCAGCGACACTGAACACTGAAGCTTTCTTT
-	TRBJ1-5	TRBV2	CASRTGWDQPQHF	TGTGCCAGCAGGACTGGATGGGATCAGCCCCAGCATTTT
TRBD2	TRBJ2-7	TRBV30	CAWASGGAIYEQYF	TGTGCCTGGGCTAGCGGGGGGGCTATCTACGAGCAGTACTTC
-	TRBJ1-3	TRBV11-1	CASSRRGSGNTIYF	TGTGCCAGCAGCCGGAGGGGCTCTGGAAACACCATATATTTT
-	TRBJ1-3	TRBV6-6	CASSYSGTRGNTIYF	TGTGCCAGCAGTTACAGCGGTACTCGTGGAAACACCATATATTTT
TRBD2	TRBJ2-7	TRBV6-5	CASSYGLAGEAYEQYF	TGTGCCAGCAGTTACGGGCTAGCGGGAGAGGCCTACGAGCAGTACTTC
TRBD2	TRBJ2-1	TRBV7-7	CASSPATSGSFQQFF	TGTGCCAGCAGCCCGGCGACTAGCGGGAGTTTCCAGCAGTTCTTC
-	TRBJ1-4	TRBV6-5	CATHPGGNSEKLFF	TGTGCCACCCATCCGGGGGGAAATAGTGAAAAACTGTTTTTT
-	TRBJ2-1	TRBV18	CASSPSPVEAYNEQFF	TGTGCCAGCTCACCATCTCCCGTAGAAGCATACAATGAGCAGTTCTTC
TRBD2	TRBJ2-1	TRBV27	CASSLWGLAGDNEQFF	TGTGCCAGCAGTTTATGGGGACTAGCGGGAGACAATGAGCAGTTCTTC
-	TRBJ2-1	TRBV9	CASSVDGGRYNEQFF	TGTGCCAGCAGCGTAGACGGGGGTCGGTACAATGAGCAGTTCTTC
-	TRBJ2-3	TRBV28	CAGGGRLSTDTQYF	TGTGCCGGGGGAGGACGGCTCAGCACAGATACGCAGTATTTT
TRBD2	TRBJ2-1	TRBV13	CASSKGGGNEQFF	TGTGCCAGCAGCAAAGGCGGGGGTAATGAGCAGTTCTTC
-	TRBJ1-1	TRBV19	CASSAPRRVQSFF	TGTGCCAGTAGTGCCCCCCGGAGGGTACAGTCTTTCTTT
-	TRBJ2-7	TRBV27	CASSLLQGSYEQYF	TGTGCCAGCAGTCTACTACAGGGCTCCTACGAGCAGTACTTC
-	TRBJ1-2	TRBV7-9	CASRPPGGEHYGYTF	TGTGCCAGCAGACCACCTGGGGGGGAACACTATGGCTACACCTTC
-	TRBJ2-3	TRBV30	CAAWLEGGVADTQYF	TGTGCCGCGTGGTTAGAAGGCGGGGTGGCAGATACGCAGTATTTT
TRBD2	TRBJ2-2	TRBV6-1	CASSGPRLAANTGELFF	TGTGCCAGCAGTGGACCCCGACTAGCGGCGAACACCGGGGAGCTGTTTTTT
-	TRBJ2-3	TRBV28	CASSFRMRQRTDTQYF	TGTGCCAGCAGCTTCAGGATGAGACAGAGAACAGATACGCAGTATTTT
-	TRBJ1-1	TRBV6-4	CASSDSDAGVAFF	TGTGCCAGCAGTGACTCGGATGCAGGGGTAGCTTTCTTT
-	TRBJ2-7	TRBV4-2	CASSQDGLNEQYF	TGTGCCAGCAGCCAAGATGGGCTGAACGAGCAGTACTTC
TRBD2	TRBJ2-3	TRBV28	CASSLAGARGQTDTQYF	TGTGCCAGCAGCTTAGCGGGGGCCCGGGGTCAGACAGATACGCAGTATTTT
TRBD1	TRBJ1-1	TRBV4-1	CASSHRDRGLLNTEAFF	TGCGCCAGCAGCCATCGAGACAGGGGGCTTCTGAACACTGAAGCTTTCTTT
TRBD2	TRBJ2-1	TRBV5-1	CASSLGTSGKLSYNEQFF	TGCGCCAGCAGCTTGGGGACTAGCGGGAAGTTATCCTACAATGAGCAGTTCTTC
-	TRBJ1-5	TRBV27	CASSRDSNSNQPQHF	TGTGCCAGCAGTCGTGACAGCAATAGCAATCAGCCCCAGCATTTT
TRBD1	TRBJ2-1	TRBV18	CASSPPSGQHNEQFF	TGTGCCAGCTCACCACCGTCGGGACAGCACAATGAGCAGTTCTTC